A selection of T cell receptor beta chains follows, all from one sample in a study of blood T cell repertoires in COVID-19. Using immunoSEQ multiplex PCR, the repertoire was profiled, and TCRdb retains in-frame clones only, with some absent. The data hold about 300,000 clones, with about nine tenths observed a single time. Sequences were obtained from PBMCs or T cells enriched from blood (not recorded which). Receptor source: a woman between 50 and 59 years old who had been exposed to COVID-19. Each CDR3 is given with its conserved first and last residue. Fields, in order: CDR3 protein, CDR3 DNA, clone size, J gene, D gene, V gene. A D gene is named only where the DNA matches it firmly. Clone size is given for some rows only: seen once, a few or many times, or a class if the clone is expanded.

CASSPRDKGYGYTF	TGTGCCAGCAGTCCCCGGGACAAGGGCTATGGCTACACCTTC	NA	TRBJ1-2	NA	TRBV25-1
CASSPTRGKAGYGYTF	TGTGCCAGCAGCCCGACACGGGGTAAGGCCGGCTATGGCTACACCTTC	few	TRBJ1-2	NA	TRBV4-2
CASSLVSAANTGELFF	TGTGCCAGCAGCTTGGTGTCAGCGGCCAACACCGGGGAGCTGTTTTTT	NA	TRBJ2-2	NA	TRBV5-4
CASSPQTSSSYEQYF	TGTGCCAGCAGCCCTCAGACTAGTAGCTCCTACGAGCAGTACTTC	NA	TRBJ2-7	NA	TRBV7-2
CASSFTSGGDYGYTF	TGTGCCAGCAGCTTCACCTCCGGGGGAGATTATGGCTACACCTTC	NA	TRBJ1-2	NA	TRBV7-2
CASSSLMGGQVSNYGYTF	TGTGCCAGCAGCTCGTTAATGGGGGGACAGGTGTCTAACTATGGCTACACCTTC	NA	TRBJ1-2	TRBD1	TRBV7-9
CASSFRSSEAFF	TGTGCCAGCAGTTTTAGGAGTTCCGAAGCTTTCTTT	NA	TRBJ1-1	NA	TRBV28
CASSQDFLGGRETQYF	TGCGCCAGCAGCCAAGATTTTTTAGGGGGAAGGGAGACCCAGTACTTC	NA	TRBJ2-5	NA	TRBV4-1
CASNRQGTKNTGELFF	TGTGCCAGCAACCGACAGGGAACTAAGAACACCGGGGAGCTGTTTTTT	once	TRBJ2-2	TRBD1	TRBV3-1/TRBV3-2
CAWSETGGRAYEQYF	TGTGCCTGGAGTGAAACAGGGGGGAGAGCCTACGAGCAGTACTTC	NA	TRBJ2-7	TRBD1	TRBV30
CASSLDVRSSGNTIYF	TGTGCCAGCAGCTTGGATGTTCGGAGCTCTGGAAACACCATATATTTT	NA	TRBJ1-3	NA	TRBV5-4
CASRGTATEAFF	TGTGCCAGCCGAGGGACAGCCACTGAAGCTTTCTTT	few	TRBJ1-1	TRBD1	TRBV28
CSASPWTGGEQYF	TGCAGTGCTAGTCCCTGGACAGGGGGGGAGCAGTACTTC	NA	TRBJ2-7	TRBD1	TRBV20-1
CASSPTGLGVTDGYTF	TGTGCCAGCTCACCGACAGGGTTGGGTGTAACAGATGGCTACACCTTC	NA	TRBJ1-2	TRBD1	TRBV18
CASSLATATNEKLFF	TGCGCCAGCAGCTTGGCGACAGCAACTAATGAAAAACTGTTTTTT	NA	TRBJ1-4	NA	TRBV5-1
CASSPEQTAGGYTF	TGTGCCAGCTCACCAGAACAGACCGCAGGGGGCTACACCTTC	once	TRBJ1-2	NA	TRBV18
CASSLYSSYNEQFF	TGTGCCAGCAGTTTATATAGCTCCTACAATGAGCAGTTCTTC	NA	TRBJ2-1	NA	TRBV27
CASSEQGREAFF	TGTGCCAGCAGCGAACAGGGGCGTGAAGCTTTCTTT	NA	TRBJ1-1	TRBD1	TRBV9
CASSLALAGATSYNEQFF	TGCGCCAGCAGCTTGGCCCTAGCGGGGGCAACCTCCTACAATGAGCAGTTCTTC	NA	TRBJ2-1	TRBD2	TRBV5-1
CASKRGVVPGSPLHF	TGTGCCAGCAAACGGGGGGTAGTTCCGGGTTCACCCCTCCACTTT	NA	TRBJ1-6	NA	TRBV28
CASSRDRGLRSGKLFF	TGTGCCAGTAGTAGGGACAGGGGGCTTCGGTCCGGAAAACTGTTTTTT	NA	TRBJ1-4	TRBD1	TRBV19
CATSRNRDHSGNTIYF	TGTGCCACCAGCAGAAACAGGGACCACTCTGGAAACACCATATATTTT	NA	TRBJ1-3	NA	TRBV15
CAWSKVGEGSQPQHF	TGTGCCTGGAGTAAGGTAGGGGAGGGGAGTCAGCCCCAGCATTTT	NA	TRBJ1-5	NA	TRBV30
CATTKADSNTEAFF	TGTGCCACCACTAAGGCGGATTCGAACACTGAAGCTTTCTTT	NA	TRBJ1-1	NA	TRBV10-3
CASSRMEPSTEAFF	TGTGCCAGCAGTCGCATGGAGCCAAGCACTGAAGCTTTCTTT	NA	TRBJ1-1	NA	TRBV7-8
CASSQGRTGGSSNQPQHF	TGTGCCAGCAGCCAAGGCCGGACAGGGGGCTCGAGCAATCAGCCCCAGCATTTT	NA	TRBJ1-5	TRBD1	TRBV3-1/TRBV3-2
CASSSRQLTEAFF	TGTGCCAGCAGTTCCAGACAACTCACTGAAGCTTTCTTT	NA	TRBJ1-1	NA	TRBV27
CASSQVTSGGPYEQYF	TGCGCCAGCAGCCAAGTTACTAGCGGGGGCCCCTACGAGCAGTACTTC	NA	TRBJ2-7	TRBD2	TRBV4-1
CSVNRGGYGYTF	TGCAGCGTTAACAGGGGGGGCTATGGCTACACCTTC	once	TRBJ1-2	TRBD1	TRBV29-1
CATSDFSYGYTF	TGTGCCACCAGTGATTTTAGCTATGGCTACACCTTC	NA	TRBJ1-2	NA	TRBV24-1
CAWLRAWTEAFF	TGTGCCTGGCTGCGGGCTTGGACTGAAGCTTTCTTT	NA	TRBJ1-1	NA	TRBV30
CASSVGAGDGEQYF	TGTGCCAGCTCAGTGGGAGCGGGAGATGGCGAGCAGTACTTC	few	TRBJ2-7	TRBD2	TRBV18
CASGGGNQPQHF	TGTGCCAGCGGGGGGGGCAATCAGCCCCAGCATTTT	once	TRBJ1-5	NA	TRBV3-1/TRBV3-2
CATSRAGQGPGELFF	TGTGCCACCAGCAGGGCGGGACAGGGCCCCGGGGAGCTGTTTTTT	NA	TRBJ2-2	TRBD1	TRBV15
CASSPAGLGGYTF	TGTGCCAGCAGCCCGGCGGGACTTGGGGGCTACACCTTC	NA	TRBJ1-2	NA	TRBV27
CASSYRHGSGTEAFF	TGTGCCAGCAGCTACAGGCACGGGTCGGGCACTGAAGCTTTCTTT	NA	TRBJ1-1	NA	TRBV3-1/TRBV3-2
CASSDRIDSTYEQYF	TGTGCCAGCAGTGATCGTATCGACAGCACCTACGAGCAGTACTTC	NA	TRBJ2-7	NA	TRBV6-1
CASSFHTQGNSNQPQHF	TGTGCCAGCAGTTTTCATACTCAGGGAAATAGCAATCAGCCCCAGCATTTT	NA	TRBJ1-5	NA	TRBV6-2/TRBV6-3
CASSRVRAGTGGRWRTEAFF	TGTGCCAGCAGCCGGGTGCGGGCGGGGACAGGGGGACGTTGGAGGACTGAAGCTTTCTTT	NA	TRBJ1-1	TRBD1	TRBV14
CASSDRPSNSPLHF	TGTGCCAGCAGCGACAGGCCCTCTAATTCACCCCTCCACTTT	NA	TRBJ1-6	NA	TRBV27
CASSQDRSATNEKLFF	TGCGCCAGCAGCCAAGATCGGAGTGCAACTAATGAAAAACTGTTTTTT	NA	TRBJ1-4	NA	TRBV4-1
CASSFQQGSEGYTF	TGTGCCAGCAGCTTCCAACAGGGCTCTGAAGGCTACACCTTC	NA	TRBJ1-2	NA	TRBV7-8
CSASRDRKNTEAFF	TGCAGCGCTTCCAGGGACAGGAAGAACACTGAAGCTTTCTTT	NA	TRBJ1-1	TRBD1	TRBV29-1
CASSLEDRPEQYF	TGTGCCAGCAGCTTAGAGGACAGACCAGAGCAGTACTTC	NA	TRBJ2-7	NA	TRBV7-9
CASSGQVPGVGQYF	TGTGCCAGCAGTGGACAGGTTCCCGGGGTGGGGCAGTACTTC	NA	TRBJ2-7	NA	TRBV2
CASSQDQLYGYTF	TGTGCCAGCAGCCAAGACCAACTTTATGGCTACACCTTC	NA	TRBJ1-2	NA	TRBV3-1/TRBV3-2
CASSFHPGQGTHGNQPQHF	TGCGCCAGCAGTTTCCACCCGGGACAGGGGACCCATGGCAATCAGCCCCAGCATTTT	NA	TRBJ1-5	TRBD1	TRBV10-1
CASSLGGAGARETQYF	TGTGCCAGCAGCTTGGGTGGAGCGGGGGCTCGGGAGACCCAGTACTTC	NA	TRBJ2-5	TRBD2	TRBV5-5
CATGTGVSNEQFF	TGTGCCACCGGGACAGGGGTTTCCAATGAGCAGTTCTTC	NA	TRBJ2-1	TRBD1	TRBV15
CASSSPGQVHTDTQYF	TGTGCCAGCAGTTCACCGGGACAGGTACACACAGATACGCAGTATTTT	NA	TRBJ2-3	TRBD1	TRBV6-5
CASSQRQGTSYGYTF	TGTGCCAGCAGCCAAAGACAGGGAACTAGCTATGGCTACACCTTC	once	TRBJ1-2	TRBD1	TRBV5-8
CASSTDRGNSPLHF	TGTGCCAGCAGCACAGACAGGGGGAATTCACCCCTCCACTTT	NA	TRBJ1-6	TRBD1	TRBV7-8
CASSLALQGNYGYTF	TGCGCCAGCAGCTTGGCTTTACAGGGGAACTATGGCTACACCTTC	NA	TRBJ1-2	TRBD1	TRBV5-1
CASSERDSHSPLHF	TGTGCCAGCAGTGAGAGGGACAGCCATTCACCCCTCCACTTT	NA	TRBJ1-6	TRBD1	TRBV6-1
CASSQDLLAGWDTQYF	TGCGCCAGCAGCCAAGATCTTCTAGCGGGGTGGGATACGCAGTATTTT	NA	TRBJ2-3	TRBD2	TRBV4-1
CASRGGGSTYEQYF	TGCGCCTCCCGGGGAGGGGGTTCAACCTACGAGCAGTACTTC	NA	TRBJ2-7	NA	TRBV5-1
CASSLERSEQYF	TGTGCCAGCAGCTTAGAGCGGAGCGAGCAGTACTTC	NA	TRBJ2-7	NA	TRBV7-2
CASSYPGGAGGQPQHF	TGTGCCAGCAGTTACCCCGGGGGGGCGGGAGGTCAGCCCCAGCATTTT	NA	TRBJ1-5	NA	TRBV28
CASSLDPSRGGGPPSWETQYF	TGCGCCAGCAGCTTGGATCCCTCCCGGGGCGGGGGGCCGCCCAGTTGGGAGACCCAGTACTTC	NA	TRBJ2-5	TRBD2	TRBV5-1